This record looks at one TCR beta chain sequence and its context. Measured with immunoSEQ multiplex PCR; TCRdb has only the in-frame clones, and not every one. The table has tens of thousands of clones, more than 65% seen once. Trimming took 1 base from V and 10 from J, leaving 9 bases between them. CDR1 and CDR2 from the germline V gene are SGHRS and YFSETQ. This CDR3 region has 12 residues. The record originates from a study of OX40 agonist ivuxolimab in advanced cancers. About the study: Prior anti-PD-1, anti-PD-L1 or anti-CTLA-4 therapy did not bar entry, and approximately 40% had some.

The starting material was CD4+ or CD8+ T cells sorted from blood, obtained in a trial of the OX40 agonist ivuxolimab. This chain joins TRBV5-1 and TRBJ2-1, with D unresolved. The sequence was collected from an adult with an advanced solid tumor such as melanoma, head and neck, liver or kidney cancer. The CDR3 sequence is CASSLKRGEQFF. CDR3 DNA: TGCGCCAGCAGCTTGAAGCGAGGCGAGCAGTTCTTC.